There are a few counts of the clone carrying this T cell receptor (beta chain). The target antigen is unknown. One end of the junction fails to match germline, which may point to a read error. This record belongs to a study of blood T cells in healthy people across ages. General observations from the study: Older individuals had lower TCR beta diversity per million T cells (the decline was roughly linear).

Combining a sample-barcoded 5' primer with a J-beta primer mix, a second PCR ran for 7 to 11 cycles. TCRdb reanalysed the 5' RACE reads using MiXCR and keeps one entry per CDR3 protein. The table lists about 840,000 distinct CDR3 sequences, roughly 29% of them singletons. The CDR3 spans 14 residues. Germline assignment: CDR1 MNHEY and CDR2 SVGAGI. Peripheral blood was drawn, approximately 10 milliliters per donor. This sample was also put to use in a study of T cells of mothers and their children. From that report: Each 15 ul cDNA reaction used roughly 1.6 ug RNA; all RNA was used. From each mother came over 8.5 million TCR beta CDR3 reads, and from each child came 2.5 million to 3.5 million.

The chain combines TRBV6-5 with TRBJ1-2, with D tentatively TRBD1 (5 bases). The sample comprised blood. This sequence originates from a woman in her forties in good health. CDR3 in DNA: TGTGCCAGCAGTCCAAACAGGCTTAACTATGGCCACACCTTC. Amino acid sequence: CASSPNRLNYGHTF.